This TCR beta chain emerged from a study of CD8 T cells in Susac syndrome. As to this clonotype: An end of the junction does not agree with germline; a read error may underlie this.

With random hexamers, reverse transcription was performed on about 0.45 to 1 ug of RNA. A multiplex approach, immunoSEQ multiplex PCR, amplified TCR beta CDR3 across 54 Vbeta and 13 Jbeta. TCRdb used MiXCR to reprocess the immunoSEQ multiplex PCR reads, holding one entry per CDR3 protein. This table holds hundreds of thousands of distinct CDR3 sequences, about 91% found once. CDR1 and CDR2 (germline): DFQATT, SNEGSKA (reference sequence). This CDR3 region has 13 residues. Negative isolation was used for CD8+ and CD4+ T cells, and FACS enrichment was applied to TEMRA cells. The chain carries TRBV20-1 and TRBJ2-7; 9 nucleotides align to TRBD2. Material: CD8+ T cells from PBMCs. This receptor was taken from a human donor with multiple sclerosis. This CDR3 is CGARGTSFYEQYF. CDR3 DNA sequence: TGCGGTGCCCGAGGGACTAGCTTCTACGAGCAGTACTTC.